A selection of T cell receptor beta chains follows, all from one sample in a study of blood T cell repertoires in COVID-19. Repertoires were generated with immunoSEQ multiplex PCR, while TCRdb's copy carries only in-frame clones and drops some. Among about 270,000 clones listed, roughly nine tenths were seen once. Sequencing used peripheral blood. These receptors all stem from a man in his forties with active or convalescent COVID-19. CDR3s leave out the opening cysteine and the closing phenylalanine or tryptophan. The order of the fields is D gene, CDR3 length, J gene, V gene, CDR3 protein. The D gene is left open where the match is weak.

D: TRBD2
length: 13
J: TRBJ2-1
V: TRBV5-4
CDR3: ASSLAGGVYNEQF

D: -
length: 11
J: TRBJ2-3
V: TRBV3-1/TRBV3-2
CDR3: ASREGGTDTQY

D: -
length: 10
J: TRBJ2-1
V: TRBV19
CDR3: ASTAGYNEQF

D: -
length: 12
J: TRBJ1-3
V: TRBV10-2
CDR3: ASSESGEGNTIY

D: -
length: 13
J: TRBJ1-4
V: TRBV5-1
CDR3: ASSPEQIINEKLF

D: TRBD1
length: 12
J: TRBJ2-1
V: TRBV2
CDR3: ASTGTGARNEQF

D: -
length: 10
J: TRBJ2-3
V: TRBV30
CDR3: AWSRAQDTQY

D: -
length: 12
J: TRBJ1-6
V: TRBV7-9
CDR3: ASSPVLYNSPLH

D: -
length: 12
J: TRBJ2-7
V: TRBV5-4
CDR3: ASSLAGQLYEQY

D: -
length: 10
J: TRBJ1-6
V: TRBV28
CDR3: ASRPGFSPLH

D: -
length: 14
J: TRBJ2-5
V: TRBV14
CDR3: ASSQGNSGLQETQY

D: TRBD2
length: 13
J: TRBJ2-1
V: TRBV3-1/TRBV3-2
CDR3: ASSQGSSGTDEQF

D: -
length: 13
J: TRBJ2-3
V: TRBV3-1/TRBV3-2
CDR3: ASSLGNRGTDTQY

D: TRBD2
length: 15
J: TRBJ2-3
V: TRBV5-1
CDR3: ASSPGLAGSTTDTQY

D: TRBD1
length: 11
J: TRBJ2-7
V: TRBV7-2
CDR3: ASSYDRAREQY

D: -
length: 15
J: TRBJ2-1
V: TRBV3-1/TRBV3-2
CDR3: ASSQDRGVGGYNEQF

D: -
length: 11
J: TRBJ1-1
V: TRBV6-5
CDR3: ASSRRGDTEAF

D: -
length: 18
J: TRBJ1-2
V: TRBV2
CDR3: ASSERAGSDQSKLNYGYT

D: -
length: 10
J: TRBJ1-1
V: TRBV30
CDR3: AWSANTIEAF